This T cell receptor beta chain derives from a study of CXCR3-negative and CXCR3-positive naive CD8 T cells. Study-level results: CXCR3-positive naive cells carried more hydrophobic TRB CDR3s than CXCR3-negative ones. Similar TRBV-TRBJ gene usage was seen in naive CXCR3-negative and CXCR3-positive cells, but not in memory cells.

Carrying UMI labels, the TRB cDNA libraries were prepared through 5' RACE. TCRdb reanalyzed the 5' RACE reads, giving one entry per CDR3 protein sequence and no DNA. Across 100,000 to 150,000 distinct CDR3 sequences, the top ten clones capture just under 0.5% of the sample. The CDR3 has 15 residues. Germline V gives CDR1 LGHNA, CDR2 YSLEER. Sorting was done in triplicate for each CD8+ T cell subset (roughly 320,000 cells each). CD45RO-CCR7+CD27+CD95- marked naive CD8+ T cells. On this clonotype: Its cognate antigen is unknown.

The chain is built from TRBV4-3 and TRBJ1-6. The sequence derives from a human donor in good health. Some clones in this sample may be carry-over from other donors' samples. Sequenced: naive CXCR3- CD8+ T cells from blood. Subset denoted: CD45RO-CCR7+CD27+CD95- naive CD8+ T cells lacking CXCR3 (TNR3-). Here the CDR3 reads CASSQDFGLNSPLHF.